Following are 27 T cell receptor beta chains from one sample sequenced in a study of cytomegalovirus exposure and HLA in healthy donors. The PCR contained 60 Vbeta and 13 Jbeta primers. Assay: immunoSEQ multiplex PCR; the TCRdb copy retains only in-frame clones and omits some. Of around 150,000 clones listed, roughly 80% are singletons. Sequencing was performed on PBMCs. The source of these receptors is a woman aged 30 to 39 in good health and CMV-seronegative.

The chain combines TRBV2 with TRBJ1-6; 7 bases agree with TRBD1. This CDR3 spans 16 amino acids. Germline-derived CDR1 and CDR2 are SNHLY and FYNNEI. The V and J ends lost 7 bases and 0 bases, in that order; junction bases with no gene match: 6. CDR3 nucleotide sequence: TGTGCCAGCAAGGACAGGATAAGCTCCTATAATTCACCCCTCCACTTT. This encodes CASKDRISSYNSPLHF.

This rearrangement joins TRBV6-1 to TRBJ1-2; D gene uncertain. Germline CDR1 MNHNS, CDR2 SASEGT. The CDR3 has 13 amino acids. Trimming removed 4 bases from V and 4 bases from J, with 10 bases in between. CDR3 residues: CASSAWPVYGYTF. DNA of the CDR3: TGTGCCAGCAGTGCCTGGCCAGTCTATGGCTACACCTTC.

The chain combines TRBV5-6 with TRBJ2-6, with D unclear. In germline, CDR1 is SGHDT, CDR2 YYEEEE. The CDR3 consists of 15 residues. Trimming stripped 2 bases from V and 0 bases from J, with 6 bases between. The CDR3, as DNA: TGTGCCAGCAGCTTTGCGAGCTCTGGGGCCAACGTCCTGACTTTC. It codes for CASSFASSGANVLTF.

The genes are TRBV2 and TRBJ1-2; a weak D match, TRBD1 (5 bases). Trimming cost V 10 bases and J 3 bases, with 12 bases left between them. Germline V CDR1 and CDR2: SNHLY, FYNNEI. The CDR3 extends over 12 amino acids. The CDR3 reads CATGGSDYGYTF. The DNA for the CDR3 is TGTGCCACCGGGGGGAGCGACTATGGCTACACCTTC. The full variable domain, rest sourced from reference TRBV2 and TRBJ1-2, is EPEVTQTPSHQVTQMGQEVILRCVPISNHLYFYWYRQILGQKVEFLVSFYNNEISEKSEIFDDQFSVERPDGSNFTLKIRSTKLEDSAMYFCATGGSDYGYTFGSGTRLTVV.

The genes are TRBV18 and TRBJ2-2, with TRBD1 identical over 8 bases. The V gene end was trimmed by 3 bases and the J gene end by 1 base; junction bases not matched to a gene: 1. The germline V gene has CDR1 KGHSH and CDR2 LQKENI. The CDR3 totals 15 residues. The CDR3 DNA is TGTGCCAGCTCACCTGGGACAGGGAACACCGGGGAGCTGTTTTTT. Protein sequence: CASSPGTGNTGELFF.

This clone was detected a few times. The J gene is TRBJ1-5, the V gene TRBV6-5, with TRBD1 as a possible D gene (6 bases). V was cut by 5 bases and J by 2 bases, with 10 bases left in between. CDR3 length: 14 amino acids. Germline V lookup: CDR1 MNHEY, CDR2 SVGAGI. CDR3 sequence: CASSETGGNQPQHF. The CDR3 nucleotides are TGTGCCAGCAGTGAGACAGGAGGCAATCAGCCCCAGCATTTT.

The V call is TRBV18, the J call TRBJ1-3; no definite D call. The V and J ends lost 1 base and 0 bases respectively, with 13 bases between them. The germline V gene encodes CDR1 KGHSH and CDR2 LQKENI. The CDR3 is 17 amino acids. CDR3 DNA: TGTGCCAGCTCACCACTTTCGGAGGCTGTCTCTGGAAACACCATATATTTT. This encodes CASSPLSEAVSGNTIYF.

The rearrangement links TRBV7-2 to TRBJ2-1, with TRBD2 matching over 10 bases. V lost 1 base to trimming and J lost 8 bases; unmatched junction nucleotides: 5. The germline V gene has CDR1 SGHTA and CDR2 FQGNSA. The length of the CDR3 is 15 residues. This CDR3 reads CASSLEGTSVDEQFF. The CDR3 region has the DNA TGTGCCAGCAGCTTAGAGGGGACTAGCGTGGATGAGCAGTTCTTC.

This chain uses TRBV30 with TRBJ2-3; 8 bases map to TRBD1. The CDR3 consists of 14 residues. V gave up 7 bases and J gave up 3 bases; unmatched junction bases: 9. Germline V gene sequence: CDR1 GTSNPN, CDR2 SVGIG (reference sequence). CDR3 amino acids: CAFRGRGWTDTQYF. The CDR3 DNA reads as TGTGCCTTCAGGGGGCGGGGCTGGACAGATACGCAGTATTTT.

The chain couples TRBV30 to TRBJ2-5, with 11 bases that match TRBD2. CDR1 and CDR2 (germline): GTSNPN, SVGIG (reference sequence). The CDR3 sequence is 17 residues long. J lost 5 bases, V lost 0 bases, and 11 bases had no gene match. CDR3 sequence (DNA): TGTGCCTGGAGTGTACCTTTAGCGGGGGGGGCAGGGGAGACCCAGTACTTC. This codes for CAWSVPLAGGAGETQYF.

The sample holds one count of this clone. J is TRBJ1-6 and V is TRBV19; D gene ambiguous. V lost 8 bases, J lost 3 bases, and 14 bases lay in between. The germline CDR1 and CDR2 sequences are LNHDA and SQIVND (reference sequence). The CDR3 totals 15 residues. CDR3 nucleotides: TGTGCCAGTCGCACAGTCGCGATCTATAATTCACCCCTCCACTTT. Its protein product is CASRTVAIYNSPLHF.

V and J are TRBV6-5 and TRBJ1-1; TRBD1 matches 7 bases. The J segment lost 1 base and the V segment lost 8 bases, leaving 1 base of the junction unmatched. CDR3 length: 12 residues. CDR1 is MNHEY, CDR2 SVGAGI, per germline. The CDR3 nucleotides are TGTGCCAGCCGGACAGGGAACACTGAAGCTTTCTTT. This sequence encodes CASRTGNTEAFF.

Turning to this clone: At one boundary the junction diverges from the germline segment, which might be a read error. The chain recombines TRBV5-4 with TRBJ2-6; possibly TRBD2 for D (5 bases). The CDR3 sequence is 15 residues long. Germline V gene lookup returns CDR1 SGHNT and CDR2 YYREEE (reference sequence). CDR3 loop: CVSSLAGSGANVLTF. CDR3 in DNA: TGTGTCAGCAGCCTGGCGGGCTCTGGGGCCAACGTCCTGACTTTC.

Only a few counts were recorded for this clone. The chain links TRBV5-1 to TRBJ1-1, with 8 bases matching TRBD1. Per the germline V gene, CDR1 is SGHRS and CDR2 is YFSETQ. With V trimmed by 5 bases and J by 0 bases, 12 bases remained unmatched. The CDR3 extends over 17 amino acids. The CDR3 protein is CASRNLSRGPMNTEAFF. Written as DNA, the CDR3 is TGCGCCAGCAGAAATCTATCCAGGGGGCCCATGAACACTGAAGCTTTCTTT.

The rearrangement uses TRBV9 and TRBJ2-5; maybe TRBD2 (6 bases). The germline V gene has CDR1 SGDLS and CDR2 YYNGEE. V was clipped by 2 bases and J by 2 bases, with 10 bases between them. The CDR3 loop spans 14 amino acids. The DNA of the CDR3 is TGTGCCAGCAGCGTTGGGACTTTTCAAGAGACCCAGTACTTC. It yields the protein CASSVGTFQETQYF.

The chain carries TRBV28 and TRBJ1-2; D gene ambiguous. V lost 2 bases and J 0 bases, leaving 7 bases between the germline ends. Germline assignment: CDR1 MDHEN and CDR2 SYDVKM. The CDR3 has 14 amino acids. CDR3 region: CASSLLVANYGYTF. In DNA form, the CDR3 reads TGTGCCAGCAGTTTACTTGTAGCTAACTATGGCTACACCTTC.

The CDR3 DNA reads TGTGCCAGCAGCTTATCCTCTCTAGCCAAAAACATTCAGTACTTC. It translates to CASSLSSLAKNIQYF. The chain recombines TRBV7-8 with TRBJ2-4, with no clear D. V was cut by 2 bases and J by 0 bases, with 8 bases left in between. Germline V gene sequence: CDR1 SGHVS, CDR2 FQNEAQ. The CDR3 covers 15 residues.

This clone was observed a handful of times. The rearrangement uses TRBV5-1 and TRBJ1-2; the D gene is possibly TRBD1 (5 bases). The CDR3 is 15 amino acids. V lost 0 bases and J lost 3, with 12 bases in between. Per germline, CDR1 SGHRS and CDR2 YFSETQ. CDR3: CASSLEGSSYYGYTF. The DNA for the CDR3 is TGCGCCAGCAGCTTGGAGGGGTCCTCCTACTATGGCTACACCTTC.

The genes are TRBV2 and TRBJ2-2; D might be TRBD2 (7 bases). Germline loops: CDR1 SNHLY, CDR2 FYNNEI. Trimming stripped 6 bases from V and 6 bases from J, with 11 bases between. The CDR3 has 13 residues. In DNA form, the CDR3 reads TGTGCCAGCAGAAGGGAGGGGGCCGGGGAGCTGTTTTTT. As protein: CASRREGAGELFF.

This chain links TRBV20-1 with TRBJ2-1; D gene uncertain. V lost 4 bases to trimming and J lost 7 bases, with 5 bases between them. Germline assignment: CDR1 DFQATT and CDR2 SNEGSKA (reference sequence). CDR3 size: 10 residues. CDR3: CSATSNEQFF. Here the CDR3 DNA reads TGCAGTGCTACCTCTAATGAGCAGTTCTTC.

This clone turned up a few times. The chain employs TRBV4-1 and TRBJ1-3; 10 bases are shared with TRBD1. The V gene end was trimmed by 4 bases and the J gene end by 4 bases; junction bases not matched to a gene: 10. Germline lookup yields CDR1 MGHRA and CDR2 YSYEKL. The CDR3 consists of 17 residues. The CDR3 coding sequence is TGCGCCAGCAGCCCCGGGACAGGGGCCTTAGGCGGAAACACCATATATTTT. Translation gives CASSPGTGALGGNTIYF.

The CDR3 region has the DNA TGTGCCAGCAACCTAGCCCGGGACAGAAACTATGGCTACACCTTC. It encodes CASNLARDRNYGYTF. The chain has TRBV19 and TRBJ1-2; 7 nucleotides agree with TRBD1. Germline values: CDR1 LNHDA, CDR2 SQIVND (reference sequence). This CDR3 is built from 15 residues. Trimming removed 9 bases from V and 2 bases from J; junction bases left unmatched: 12.

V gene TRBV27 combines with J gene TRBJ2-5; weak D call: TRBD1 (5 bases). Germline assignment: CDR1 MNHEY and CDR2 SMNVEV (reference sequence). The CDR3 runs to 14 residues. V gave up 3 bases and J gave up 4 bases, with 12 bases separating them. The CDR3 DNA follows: TGTGCCAGCAGTTTTTATCGTACAGGAGAGACCCAGTACTTC. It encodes CASSFYRTGETQYF.

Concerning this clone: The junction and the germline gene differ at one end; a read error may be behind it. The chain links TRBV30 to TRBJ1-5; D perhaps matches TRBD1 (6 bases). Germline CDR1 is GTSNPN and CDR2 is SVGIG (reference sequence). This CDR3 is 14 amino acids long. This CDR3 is CAWGVTGTSRPQHF. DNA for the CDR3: TGTGCCTGGGGTGTAACAGGGACAAGCCGGCCCCAGCATTTT.

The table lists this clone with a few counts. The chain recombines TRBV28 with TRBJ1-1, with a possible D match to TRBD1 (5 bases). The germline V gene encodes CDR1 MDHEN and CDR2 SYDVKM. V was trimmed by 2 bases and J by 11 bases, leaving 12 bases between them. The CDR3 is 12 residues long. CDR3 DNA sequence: TGTGCCAGCAGTTTAGCACCCGCAGGGGCTTTCTTT. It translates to CASSLAPAGAFF.

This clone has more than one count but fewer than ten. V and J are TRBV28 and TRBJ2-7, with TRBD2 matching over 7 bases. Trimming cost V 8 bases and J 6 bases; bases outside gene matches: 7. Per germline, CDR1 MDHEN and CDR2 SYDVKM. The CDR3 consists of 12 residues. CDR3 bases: TGTGCCAGCGGGGGGGGTATGGGCGAGCAGTACTTC. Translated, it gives CASGGGMGEQYF.

The CDR3 DNA is TGTGCCAGCTCAACCGGGACAGGGGGCGCCGATAGGACTGAAGCTTTCTTT. It codes for CASSTGTGGADRTEAFF. The V and J genes are TRBV18 and TRBJ1-1; 12 bases match TRBD1. V trimming: 5 bases; J trimming: 5 bases; junction bases outside the gene matches: 12. Per the germline V gene, CDR1 is KGHSH and CDR2 is LQKENI. This CDR3 is built from 17 residues.